Sequencing of this T cell receptor (beta chain) was carried out in a study of radiation and T cells in renal cell carcinoma. Study-wide background: Nephrectomy followed 15 Gy stereotactic body radiation by 4 weeks.

Germline assignment: CDR1 SGHDN and CDR2 FVKESK. The CDR3 covers 14 residues. V was trimmed by 2 bases and J by 7 bases, leaving 14 bases between them. Measured with immunoSEQ multiplex PCR; TCRdb has only the in-frame clones, and not every one. The table has just under 80,000 clones, 80% to 90% seen once; the top ten hold 20% to 25%. The sample's time point: blood 2 weeks post-SBRT. Treatment described: 15 Gy SBRT to primary tumor, nephrectomy 4 weeks later. Serial blood draws occurred at baseline and 2 and 4 weeks post-SBRT. Findings of the study overall: In blood, top tumor clones expanded by 2 weeks, shrinking by 4. No pretreatment tumor biopsies were available for baseline clonotypes.

With regard to this clone: Its antigen is still unknown.

The chain joins TRBV14 to TRBJ1-2; D might be TRBD1 (6 bases). The receptor was derived from a woman in her forties or fifties with renal cell carcinoma. This specimen was blood, taken from a patient whose treatment included radiotherapy and nephrectomy. CDR3 protein: CASSQYTGLGGYTF. The CDR3, as DNA: TGTGCCAGCAGCCAATATACAGGGTTGGGTGGCTACACCTTC. The variable domain in full, with the rest retrieved from reference TRBV14 and TRBJ1-2, is EAGVTQFPSHSVIEKGQTVTLRCDPISGHDNLYWYRRVMGKEIKFLLHFVKESKQDESGMPNNRFLAERTGGTYSTLKVQPAELEDSGVYFCASSQYTGLGGYTFGSGTRLTVV.